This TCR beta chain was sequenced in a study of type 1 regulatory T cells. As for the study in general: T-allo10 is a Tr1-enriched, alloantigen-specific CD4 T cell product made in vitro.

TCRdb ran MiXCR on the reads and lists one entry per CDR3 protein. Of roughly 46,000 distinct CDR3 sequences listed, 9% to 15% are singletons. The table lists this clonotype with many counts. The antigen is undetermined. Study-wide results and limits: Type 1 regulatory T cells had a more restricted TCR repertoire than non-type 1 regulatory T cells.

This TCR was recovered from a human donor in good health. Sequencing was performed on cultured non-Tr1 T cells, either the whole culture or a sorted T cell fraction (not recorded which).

The CDR3 is CSVGNGEQFF. As DNA, the CDR3 is TGCAGCGTTGGGAACGGGGAGCAGTTCTTC. The rearrangement joins TRBV29-1 to TRBJ2-1; D call uncertain. The CDR3 has 10 amino acids. Germline values: CDR1 SQVTM, CDR2 ANQGSEA. Between the trimmed V and J ends, which lost 4 bases and 10 bases, there was a span of 8 bases.